The text below deals with one T cell receptor beta chain. The target of this receptor is not known. Per-base qualities were not stored, and no clone one base away is much larger. The data belong to a study of blood T cells in healthy people across ages (dated by TCRdb to about 2015). Concerning the study at large: In model experiments, template switching captured roughly one uniquely barcoded TCR beta cDNA molecule for every two T cells. Age-related changes in TCR beta repertoire diversity were measured in the study by deep sequencing normalized with unique cDNA molecular identifiers. For two donors (one aged 18 to 30 and one aged 80 or older), the study analyzed two additional independent replicas of 1 million unique cDNA reads from the same blood draw. To avoid experimental bias, donors of different ages were distributed randomly across sequencing lanes. Donors were grouped into four age groups: young (average 16 years), middle-aged (over 35), aged (62) and long-lived (about 82). Broader findings and caveats from the paper: The percentage of naive T cells measured by flow cytometry correlated strongly with observed TCR beta diversity. Total diversity estimates from one million sequenced T cells were considered lower bounds and underestimates. Compared with the aged group, the long-lived group had more naive CD4+ T cells, fewer expanded clones and increased TCR diversity, a pattern suggesting age selection. Because the CMV infection status of the donors was unknown, age-related changes in expanded clonotypes may potentially have been confounded. Since profiling was done on bulk unsorted PBMCs, naive and antigen-experienced compartments could not be conclusively compared. Observed TCR beta diversity per million T cells fell roughly linearly with age, and a significant reduction was already apparent by age around 40.

The 39 donors, aged about 6 to 100 years, were systemically healthy Caucasian individuals from Russia. Ten milliliters of peripheral blood were drawn from each donor into EDTA-treated Vacutainer tubes. Ficoll-Paque density-gradient centrifugation was used to isolate PBMCs, with at least 6 million per sample. Total RNA was extracted from PBMCs with Trizol reagent, with at least 5.5 micrograms obtained per sample. Naive CD45RAhigh/CD27high T cell percentages were measured by flow cytometry on a PBMC aliquot from every donor. V lost 0 bases and J lost 4 bases, and the count of bases not matched to a germline gene is 4. In the germline V gene, CDR1 corresponds to SGDLS and CDR2 to YYNGEE. Its CDR3 holds 15 amino acids, cysteine through phenylalanine. Only the CDR3 part of the read is kept: 45 bases, read in frame from the first base. Libraries came from 5' RACE. Reads for this sample came from an Illumina HiSeq 2500. A second PCR of roughly 7 to 12 cycles was run with a J-beta primer mix and a sample-barcoded 5' primer. A unique molecular identifier was introduced onto each TCR beta cDNA molecule by a template-switch 5' adaptor carrying 12 random nucleotides. At least 2.5 million CDR3-containing paired-end reads were obtained from each sample. First-strand cDNA synthesis was performed from all RNA using the Mint cDNA synthesis kit, with priming by a TRBC-specific oligonucleotide. All cDNA was treated with uracil-DNA glycosylase and then went through a first 18-cycle PCR with the universal primers M1SS and BC2_uni_R. Processing in the source paper ran as follows. Each sample was normalized by randomly selecting 1 million high-quality reads, each carrying a distinct molecular identifier. Instead of being binned into consensus sequences, reads that shared molecular identifiers were thrown out. CDR3 identification, clonotype clustering and error correction used MiTCR with a Q25 quality threshold and the strictest error-elimination algorithm. Lower-bound total TCR beta diversity was estimated with a nonparametric unseen species model using Euler transformation. TCRdb reprocessing: public reads trimmed at Q25 with fastp, clones called with MiXCR, in-frame beta chains kept. Records with the same CDR3 protein are collapsed into one entry carrying the most frequent genes and DNA. The V and J calls were determined by TCRdb, not by the authors. The sample profile shows 1.5 million to 2 million distinct CDR3 sequences; less than 50% of them were found once. The ten largest account for about 2.1% of the sample.

Recombination connected TRBV9 to TRBJ2-3, with TRBD2 identical over 8 junction bases. The receptor was derived from a woman in her thirties or forties in good health. Sequencing was done on a sample of blood. CDR3 sequence: CASSVVAGRADTQYF. The nucleotide sequence is given as TGTGCCAGCAGCGTAGTAGCGGGGAGGGCAGATACGCAGTATTTT.